The 24 T cell receptor beta chains reported below all come from one sample, sequenced in a study of CD8 T cells in Susac syndrome. Reverse transcription of about 0.5 to 1 ug RNA used random hexamers. Using its own MiXCR run on the immunoSEQ multiplex PCR reads, TCRdb lists one record per CDR3 protein. The profile covers 73,000 or so distinct CDR3 sequences, with approximately 94% appearing a single time and roughly 0.42% taken by the ten largest. Material: CD8+ T cells from PBMCs. These receptors originate from a human donor with multiple sclerosis.

The chain employs TRBV7-9 and TRBJ2-5; 7 bases are a match to TRBD1. The CDR3 spans 14 residues. Germline V gene lookup returns CDR1 SEHNR and CDR2 FQNEAQ (reference sequence). V shed 5 bases, J shed 6 bases, and the junction held 9 bases outside the gene matches. The CDR3 nucleotides are TGTGCCAGCAGCCCCTCCACAGGGGTAAAGACCCAGTACTTC. This gives the protein CASSPSTGVKTQYF. Filled out from reference TRBV7-9 and TRBJ2-5, the complete variable domain reads DTGVSQNPRHKITKRGQNVTFRCDPISEHNRLYWYRQTLGQGPEFLTYFQNEAQLEKSRLLSDRFSAERPKGSFSTLEIQRTEQGDSAMYLCASSPSTGVKTQYFGPGTRLLVL.

The CDR3 coding sequence is TGTGCCAGCCGCCTAACGGGGAGCAATGAGCAGTTCTTC. It encodes CASRLTGSNEQFF. The chain recombines TRBV13 with TRBJ2-1; the D gene is possibly TRBD2 (5 bases). Germline assignment: CDR1 PRHDT and CDR2 FYEKMQ (reference sequence). Trimming stripped 8 bases from V and 6 bases from J, with 14 bases between. This CDR3 has 13 residues.

This chain joins TRBV27 and TRBJ2-7, with D possibly matching TRBD2 (6 bases). The CDR3 runs 14 residues. Deletions cut 2 bases from V and 0 bases from J, with 8 bases between. In germline, CDR1 is MNHEY, CDR2 SMNVEV (reference sequence). The DNA for the CDR3 is TGTGCCAGCAGTTTAGCCGGGAGCTCCTACGAGCAGTACTTC. Residues: CASSLAGSSYEQYF.

This chain connects TRBV5-1 to TRBJ2-3; TRBD2 might be the D (5 bases). Germline V gene sequence: CDR1 SGHRS, CDR2 YFSETQ. Trimming removed 1 base from V and 3 bases from J, with 12 bases in between. The CDR3 has 15 amino acids. The CDR3 DNA follows: TGCGCCAGCAGCTTGCTTAGCGCCTTTACAGATACGCAGTATTTT. Residues: CASSLLSAFTDTQYF.

This sequence joins TRBV29-1 and TRBJ2-5; the match to TRBD2 covers 12 bases. Germline V CDR1 and CDR2: SQVTM, ANQGSEA. Trimming at V came to 7 bases and at J to 2 bases, leaving 2 bases not matched to a gene. This CDR3 contains 13 residues. DNA of the CDR3: TGCAGCGCAGGGACTAGCGGGCAAGAGACCCAGTACTTC. The encoded protein is CSAGTSGQETQYF.

CDR3 DNA sequence: TGTGCCAGCAGTTTGGGGGGGTCTGAAGCTTTCTTT. Translation gives CASSLGGSEAFF. V usage is TRBV12-3 or TRBV12-4 and J usage is TRBJ1-1; TRBD1 might be the D (5 bases). The CDR3 extends over 12 amino acids. V dropped 3 bases and J dropped 6 bases, with 8 bases sitting between them.

The V call is TRBV13, the J call TRBJ2-7; 7 bases are shared with TRBD2. Germline CDR1 is PRHDT and CDR2 is FYEKMQ (reference sequence). With V trimmed by 4 bases and J by 3 bases, 6 bases remained unmatched. The CDR3 extends over 14 amino acids. CDR3 sequence: CASSSLGRGYEQYF. In DNA, the CDR3 is TGTGCCAGCAGCTCCCTTGGGAGGGGCTACGAGCAGTACTTC.

The gene calls are TRBV7-9 and TRBJ2-2; D remains ambiguous. The V gene's germline CDR1 is SEHNR and CDR2 FQNEAQ (reference sequence). Trimming removed 6 bases from V and 5 bases from J, with 4 bases in between. The CDR3 extends over 11 amino acids. CDR3 nucleotide sequence: TGTGCCAGCAGATCGACCGGGGAGCTGTTTTTT. Protein: CASRSTGELFF. Filled out from reference TRBV7-9 and TRBJ2-2, the complete variable domain reads DTGVSQNPRHKITKRGQNVTFRCDPISEHNRLYWYRQTLGQGPEFLTYFQNEAQLEKSRLLSDRFSAERPKGSFSTLEIQRTEQGDSAMYLCASRSTGELFFGEGSRLTVL.

This chain connects TRBV29-1 to TRBJ2-1, with 13 bases aligning to TRBD2. CDR1 SQVTM and CDR2 ANQGSEA come from the germline V gene. Trimming took 6 bases from V and 8 from J; bases not matched to a gene: 7. The CDR3 loop spans 14 amino acids. The CDR3 reads CSVGTSGEGDEQFF. CDR3 DNA: TGCAGCGTAGGGACTAGCGGGGAAGGGGATGAGCAGTTCTTC.

V usage is TRBV7-9 and J usage is TRBJ2-1; D is undetermined. Germline loops: CDR1 SEHNR, CDR2 FQNEAQ (reference sequence). The CDR3 contains 13 residues. Trimming cost V 7 bases and J 9 bases, with 16 bases left between them. The CDR3 nucleotides read TGTGCCAGCATGCAGTTTCCTGGCGGTGAGCAGTTCTTC. This gives the protein CASMQFPGGEQFF.

The J gene is TRBJ2-2, the V gene TRBV19, with D perhaps matching TRBD2 (5 bases). The CDR3 consists of 15 residues. Between the trimmed V and J ends, which lost 6 bases and 4 bases, there was a span of 15 bases. Germline V gives CDR1 LNHDA, CDR2 SQIVND (reference sequence). This CDR3 is CASRTGMGITGELFF. CDR3 DNA sequence: TGTGCCAGTAGAACGGGGATGGGGATCACCGGGGAGCTGTTTTTT.

The V call is TRBV29-1, the J call TRBJ2-7; D unresolved. This CDR3 has 10 amino acids. Germline V lookup: CDR1 SQVTM, CDR2 ANQGSEA. Trimming left V 4 bases short and J 3 bases short, with 4 bases between. In DNA form, the CDR3 reads TGCAGCGTTGTAGTCTACGAGCAGTACTTC. It yields the protein CSVVVYEQYF.

This clonotype came up a few times. The genes are TRBV6-5 and TRBJ1-5; 8 nucleotides line up with TRBD1. V was pared by 4 bases and J by 4 bases, with 3 bases of the junction left unmatched. Germline assignment: CDR1 MNHEY and CDR2 SVGAGI. The CDR3 has 14 amino acids. The CDR3 coding sequence is TGTGCCAGCAGTTCTGACAGGGGAAATCAGCCCCAGCATTTT. It specifies CASSSDRGNQPQHF.

V is TRBV25-1 and J is TRBJ2-1; D is unresolved. The CDR3 loop spans 13 amino acids. Germline lookup yields CDR1 MGHDK and CDR2 SYGVNS. The V gene lost 4 bases and the J gene lost 5 bases, with 9 bases spanning the gap. In DNA form, the CDR3 reads TGTGCCAGCAGTGGAGCATCCCACAATGAGCAGTTCTTC. Its translation is CASSGASHNEQFF.

The chain is built from TRBV7-9 and TRBJ1-1; D is ambiguous. This CDR3 has 14 amino acids. Per germline, CDR1 SEHNR and CDR2 FQNEAQ (reference sequence). Trimming removed 9 bases from V and 0 bases from J, with 14 bases in between. Here the CDR3 DNA reads TGTGCCAGTACGGATGGAGGGCTGAACACTGAAGCTTTCTTT. It specifies CASTDGGLNTEAFF.

V usage is TRBV24-1 and J usage is TRBJ2-3; possibly TRBD2 for D (5 bases). Germline V lookup: CDR1 KGHDR, CDR2 SFDVKD. The CDR3 consists of 14 residues. Trimming removed 3 bases from V and 5 bases from J, with 11 bases in between. CDR3 region: CATSDPDWGDTQYF. Written as DNA, the CDR3 is TGTGCCACCAGTGATCCGGACTGGGGAGATACGCAGTATTTT.

This clonotype was seen only once. V usage is TRBV28 and J usage is TRBJ1-2, with D unclear. This CDR3 has 15 residues. The germline V and J ends were trimmed by 1 base and 4 bases, with 13 bases remaining between them. Germline CDR1 is MDHEN and CDR2 is SYDVKM. The CDR3 spells CASSLSSGRPYGYTF. The CDR3 DNA reads as TGTGCCAGCAGTTTATCCTCGGGCCGCCCCTATGGCTACACCTTC.

CDR3 nucleotides: TGTGCCAGTAGCGAGCTACAGGGAGGCTACGGCTACACCTTC. This translates into CASSELQGGYGYTF. This chain links TRBV19 with TRBJ1-2; D is perhaps TRBD1 (6 bases). The germline V gene has CDR1 LNHDA and CDR2 SQIVND (reference sequence). CDR3 length: 14 residues. The V end was cut by 6 bases, the J end by 8 bases, with 19 bases between.

V usage is TRBV18 and J usage is TRBJ1-1; D gene uncertain. Germline CDR1 KGHSH, CDR2 LQKENI. Trimming pared 4 bases from V and 8 bases from J, leaving 11 bases between. The CDR3 loop spans 12 amino acids. The CDR3 coding sequence is TGTGCCAGCTCACTAGGGATTAACGAAGCTTTCTTT. Protein: CASSLGINEAFF.

This chain links TRBV24-1 with TRBJ2-1; 12 nucleotides agree with TRBD2. The J segment lost 6 bases and the V segment lost 3 bases, leaving 5 bases of the junction unmatched. Germline V gives CDR1 KGHDR, CDR2 SFDVKD. The CDR3 runs to 16 residues. CDR3 in DNA: TGTGCCACCAGTGATCGGACTAGCGGGAAGGGCAATGAGCAGTTCTTC. Encoded protein: CATSDRTSGKGNEQFF.

CDR3: CASILTGEQNGELFF. The CDR3 coding sequence is TGTGCCAGCATCCTGACAGGGGAGCAAAACGGGGAGCTGTTTTTT. J is TRBJ2-2 and V is TRBV6-6, with 8 bases identical to TRBD1. CDR1 is MNHNY and CDR2 is SVGAGI in the germline V gene (reference sequence). J lost 7 bases, V lost 7 bases, and 11 bases had no gene match. This CDR3 contains 15 residues.

The CDR3 is CASSQSGNYGYTF. The CDR3 coding sequence is TGCGCCAGCAGCCAAAGTGGGAACTATGGCTACACCTTC. The chain couples TRBV4-1 to TRBJ1-2; the D is unclear. The CDR3 has 13 amino acids. Germline V gene data show CDR1 as MGHRA and CDR2 as YSYEKL. V was shortened by 2 bases and J by 2 bases, with 6 bases between the two germline ends.

The V and J genes are TRBV14 and TRBJ2-7; D remains ambiguous. V lost 7 bases and J 2 bases, leaving 12 bases between the germline ends. Germline V gene data show CDR1 as SGHDN and CDR2 as FVKESK. The CDR3 has 13 amino acids. The CDR3 nucleotides are TGTGCCAGCACCCCCACGGGCACCTACGAGCAGTACTTC. Translation gives CASTPTGTYEQYF.

The rearrangement uses TRBV13 and TRBJ1-1; no definite D call. V dropped 5 bases and J dropped 1 base, with 20 bases sitting between them. The length of the CDR3 is 17 residues. CDR1 and CDR2 from the germline V gene are PRHDT and FYEKMQ (reference sequence). The CDR3: CASSTRSLSRENTEAFF. Written as DNA, the CDR3 is TGTGCCAGCAGCACCCGCTCTCTGTCTCGGGAGAACACTGAAGCTTTCTTT.